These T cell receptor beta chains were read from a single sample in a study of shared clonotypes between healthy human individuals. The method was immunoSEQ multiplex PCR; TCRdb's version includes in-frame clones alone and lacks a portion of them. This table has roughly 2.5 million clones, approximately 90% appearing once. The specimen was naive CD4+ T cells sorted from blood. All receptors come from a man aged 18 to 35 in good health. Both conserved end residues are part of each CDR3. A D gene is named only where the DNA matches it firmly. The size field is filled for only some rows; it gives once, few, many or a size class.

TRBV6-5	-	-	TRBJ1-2	TGTGCCAGCAGTTACTCATGGGGGAAAGCTAACTATGGCTACACCTTC	CASSYSWGKANYGYTF
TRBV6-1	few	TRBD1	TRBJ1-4	TGTGCCAGCAGCGGACAGGGGACTAATGAAAAACTGTTTTTT	CASSGQGTNEKLFF
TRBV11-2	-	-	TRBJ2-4	TGTGCCAGCGGCGGGATCGAGGGCGACATTCAGTACTTC	CASGGIEGDIQYF
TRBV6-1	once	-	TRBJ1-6	TGTGCCAGCAGTGATTCAGTCTACGGAAAAGGTTCACCCCTCCACTTT	CASSDSVYGKGSPLHF
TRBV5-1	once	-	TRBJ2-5	TGCGCCAGCAGCTTGGGGCTTCTAGGGGGGACGGAGACCCAGTACTTC	CASSLGLLGGTETQYF
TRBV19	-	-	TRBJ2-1	TGTGCCAGTAGAGCTGAGTGGAGCTCCTACAATGAGCAGTTCTTC	CASRAEWSSYNEQFF
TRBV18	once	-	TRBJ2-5	TGTGCCAGCTCACCAGTTCAGGAGCCCCAAGAGACCCAGTACTTC	CASSPVQEPQETQYF
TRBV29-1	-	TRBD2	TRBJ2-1	TGCAGCGTTGAATGGGTAGCGGGAGAGGGGTTCTTC	CSVEWVAGEGFF
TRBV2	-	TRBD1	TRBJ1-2	TGTGCCAGCAGTGGAAACAGGGGGGAAAATAATCGGAATGGCTACACCTTC	CASSGNRGENNRNGYTF
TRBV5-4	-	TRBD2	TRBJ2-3	TGTGCCAGCAGCTTGGCAAAAGGACTAGGCAAAACTAGCACAGATACGCAGTATTTT	CASSLAKGLGKTSTDTQYF
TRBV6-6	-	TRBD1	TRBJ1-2	TGTGCCAGTAGTTTGCAGGGGGCTATAGGCTACACCTTC	CASSLQGAIGYTF
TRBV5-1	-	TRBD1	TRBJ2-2	TGCGCCAGCAGCTGGGCGGGACAGGGTAACACCGGGGAGCTGTTTTTT	CASSWAGQGNTGELFF
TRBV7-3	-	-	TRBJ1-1	TGTGCCAGCAGATTAGTAGGGGGCACTGAAGCTTTCTTT	CASRLVGGTEAFF
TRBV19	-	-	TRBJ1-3	TGTGCCAGTAGGCCATTAAGCTCTGGAAACACCATATATTTT	CASRPLSSGNTIYF
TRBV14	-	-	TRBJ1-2	TGTGCCAGCAGCAAACGGGGAGATGGCTACACCTTC	CASSKRGDGYTF
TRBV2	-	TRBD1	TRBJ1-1	TGTGCCAGCAGCCAACAGGGGGATGTCACTGAAGCTTTCTTT	CASSQQGDVTEAFF